The 9 T cell receptor beta chains below come from one sample, sequenced in a study of blood T cell repertoires in COVID-19. Clones were read by immunoSEQ multiplex PCR, and TCRdb kept only the in-frame ones, dropping some. The sample includes 350,000 to 550,000 clones, around 87% of them seen just once. The sample comprised PBMCs or T cells enriched from blood (not recorded which). Source of these receptors: a man between 25 and 39 years old who had recovered from COVID-19.

The V call is TRBV28, the J call TRBJ2-7, with 10 positions matching TRBD2. Germline V CDR1 and CDR2: MDHEN, SYDVKM. V lost 3 bases to trimming and J lost 10 bases; unmatched junction nucleotides: 9. The CDR3 contains 14 residues. The CDR3 region has the DNA TGTGCCAGCAGTTTTGCTAGCGGGAGATCTGGCCAGTACTTC. It specifies CASSFASGRSGQYF.

About this clone itself: The sample carries other DNA sequences with the same CDR3. This chain uses TRBV28 with TRBJ1-1; 8 bases fit TRBD1. V shed 8 bases and J 1 base; nucleotides not matched to a gene: 6. The CDR3 covers 14 residues. CDR1 and CDR2 (germline): MDHEN, SYDVKM. The CDR3 bases are TGTGCCAGCCTTCCAGGACAGGGGAACACTGAAGCTTTCTTT. Translating it yields CASLPGQGNTEAFF.

The chain is built from TRBV5-5 and TRBJ2-1; the match to TRBD2 covers 9 bases. Trimming at V came to 4 bases and at J to 7 bases, leaving 6 bases not matched to a gene. The CDR3 extends over 14 amino acids. Germline CDR1 SGHKS, CDR2 YYEKEE (reference sequence). CDR3 protein: CASSPRLADNEQFF. The CDR3 DNA sequence: TGTGCCAGCAGCCCTAGACTAGCGGATAATGAGCAGTTCTTC.

The V call is TRBV12-3 or TRBV12-4, the J call TRBJ1-4; a weak D match, TRBD1 (5 bases). The V and J ends lost 2 bases and 10 bases respectively, with 11 bases between them. The CDR3 has 13 residues. Here the CDR3 DNA reads TGTGCCAGCAGTTTACGGGAGCAGGGAAAACTGTTTTTT. The encoded protein is CASSLREQGKLFF.

This rearrangement joins TRBV2 to TRBJ2-4; weak D call: TRBD2 (6 bases). The CDR3 is made up of 14 amino acids. CDR1 and CDR2 (germline): SNHLY, FYNNEI. The V end lost 4 bases, the J end lost 1 base, and 8 bases lay between the germline ends. CDR3 protein: CASSGGGAKNIQYF. In DNA form, the CDR3 reads TGTGCCAGCAGTGGTGGAGGGGCCAAAAACATTCAGTACTTC.

The J gene is TRBJ2-1, the V gene TRBV2; unclear D gene. Germline CDR1 is SNHLY and CDR2 is FYNNEI. Deletions cut 2 bases from V and 0 bases from J, with 8 bases between. CDR3 length: 15 residues. As DNA, the CDR3 is TGTGCCAGCAGTGAACAGGCAAGCTCCTACAATGAGCAGTTCTTC. Its translation is CASSEQASSYNEQFF.

The chain uses TRBV6-5 and TRBJ1-2; weak D call: TRBD1 (6 bases). The V gene lost 6 bases and the J gene lost 2 bases, with 16 bases spanning the gap. Germline V lookup: CDR1 MNHEY, CDR2 SVGAGI. The CDR3 has 15 amino acids. CDR3: CASRDFTGPNYGYTF. The DNA for the CDR3 is TGTGCCAGCAGAGACTTTACAGGGCCAAACTATGGCTACACCTTC.

This sequence joins TRBV7-9 and TRBJ2-1; D may be TRBD1 (5 bases). This CDR3 spans 15 amino acids. The V gene's germline CDR1 is SEHNR and CDR2 FQNEAQ (reference sequence). V lost 2 bases and J 7 bases, leaving 15 bases between the germline ends. CDR3 loop: CASSLLLSKGNEQFF. DNA of the CDR3: TGTGCCAGCAGCTTACTCTTAAGCAAGGGGAATGAGCAGTTCTTC.

The V and J genes are TRBV11-2 and TRBJ2-1; TRBD2 might be the D (5 bases). CDR3 length: 17 amino acids. The V and J ends lost 3 bases and 0 bases respectively, with 15 bases between them. Germline CDR1 and CDR2: SGHAT and FQNNGV. CDR3 amino acids: CASSFSPTGISYNEQFF. CDR3 nucleotides: TGTGCCAGCAGCTTTTCCCCGACCGGGATCTCCTACAATGAGCAGTTCTTC.